Listed below are T cell receptor beta chains from one sample, sequenced in a study of blood T cell repertoires in COVID-19. Sequenced by immunoSEQ multiplex PCR; TCRdb stores in-frame clones only, minus some. The repertoire holds more than 250,000 clones, with approximately 83% as singletons. The sample taken for sequencing was peripheral blood. These receptors all come from a woman in her twenties or thirties who had recovered from COVID-19. CDR3s include the opening cysteine and the closing phenylalanine or tryptophan. Fields, in order: J gene, clone size, V gene, D gene, CDR3 protein, CDR3 DNA. A D gene is named only where the DNA matches it firmly. Size values are once, few and many counts, or a class for expanded clones, and some rows have none.

>TRBJ2-7|NA|TRBV6-2/TRBV6-3|NA
CASSYDFQTEGEQYF
TGTGCCAGCAGTTACGATTTCCAGACTGAGGGCGAGCAGTACTTC
>TRBJ2-3|NA|TRBV5-4|NA
CASSPGQRNTDTQYF
TGTGCCAGCAGCCCGGGTCAGCGAAACACAGATACGCAGTATTTT
>TRBJ2-5|NA|TRBV28|NA
CATKTGFQETQYF
TGTGCTACCAAAACCGGGTTTCAAGAGACCCAGTACTTC
>TRBJ1-2|NA|TRBV6-5|TRBD1
CASTTPGGDGYTF
TGTGCCAGCACCACCCCAGGGGGCGATGGCTACACCTTC
>TRBJ2-4|NA|TRBV11-2|NA
CASSLESGGDIQYF
TGTGCCAGCAGCTTAGAGTCCGGAGGGGACATTCAGTACTTC
>TRBJ2-7|NA|TRBV9|NA
CASSGEGDYIYEQYF
TGTGCCAGCAGCGGCGAGGGGGATTACATTTACGAGCAGTACTTC
>TRBJ2-3|NA|TRBV5-1|TRBD1
CASGTGGTDTQYF
TGCGCCAGCGGGACAGGGGGCACAGATACGCAGTATTTT
>TRBJ2-2|few|TRBV5-1|NA
CASSLGLNTGELFF
TGCGCCAGCAGCTTGGGACTAAACACCGGGGAGCTGTTTTTT
>TRBJ1-1|NA|TRBV18|NA
CASSPPWTKNTEAFF
TGTGCCAGCTCACCACCGTGGACAAAAAACACTGAAGCTTTCTTT
>TRBJ2-1|NA|TRBV7-9|NA
CATASGSSYNEQFF
TGTGCCACGGCGAGTGGGAGCTCCTACAATGAGCAGTTCTTC
>TRBJ2-1|NA|TRBV15|TRBD2
CATRPKRESYNEQFF
TGTGCCACCAGGCCGAAGCGGGAGAGCTACAATGAGCAGTTCTTC
>TRBJ2-3|NA|TRBV6-1|NA
CASSEARERVTDTQYF
TGTGCCAGCAGTGAAGCGCGGGAAAGAGTGACAGATACGCAGTATTTT
>TRBJ1-4|NA|TRBV12-5|NA
CASSAEVGEKLFF
TGTGCTAGTTCGGCAGAAGTCGGGGAAAAACTGTTTTTT
>TRBJ1-1|NA|TRBV10-3|TRBD1
CATGTGATEAFF
TGTGCCACCGGGACAGGGGCCACTGAAGCTTTCTTT
>TRBJ2-2|NA|TRBV7-9|NA
CASSGVTGELFF
TGTGCCAGCAGCGGAGTCACCGGGGAGCTGTTTTTT
>TRBJ2-3|few|TRBV19|NA
CASSIGGRDTQYF
TGTGCCAGTAGTATCGGGGGGCGAGATACGCAGTATTTT